Following are 8 T cell receptor beta chains from one sample sequenced in a study of blood T cell repertoires in COVID-19. TCRdb's copy holds only in-frame clones and misses some; the assay was immunoSEQ multiplex PCR. The sample comprises approximately 300,000 clones, more than 90% of which are singletons, and about 4% rests with the top ten. The sample consisted of PBMCs or T cells enriched from blood (not recorded which). The receptors stem from a woman aged 30 to 39 who had been exposed to COVID-19.

The chain is built from TRBV7-9 and TRBJ1-6; TRBD1 matches 12 bases. Germline V gene sequence: CDR1 SEHNR, CDR2 FQNEAQ (reference sequence). The length of the CDR3 is 16 residues. V lost 1 base and J lost 7; bases outside the gene matches: 2. The CDR3 bases are TGTGCCAGCAGCTTAGACGGGACAGGGGGCAATTCACCCCTCCACTTT. Translating gives CASSLDGTGGNSPLHF.

The genes are TRBV10-3 and TRBJ1-1, with 8 bases that match TRBD1. The CDR3 extends over 14 amino acids. V was clipped by 7 bases and J by 3 bases; unmatched bases: 7. Looked up from germline, CDR1 is ENHRY and CDR2 is SYGVKD. The CDR3 DNA follows: TGTGCCATCACCGGACAGGGAAGGGACACTGAAGCTTTCTTT. Translated, it gives CAITGQGRDTEAFF.

The chain recombines TRBV10-3 with TRBJ1-1, with 8 bases identical to TRBD1. V gave up 3 bases and J gave up 0 bases; unmatched junction bases: 9. Germline CDR1 is ENHRY and CDR2 is SYGVKD. The CDR3 has 17 amino acids. The CDR3 DNA reads TGTGCCATCAGTGAACCCCAAACAGGGGGATTGAACACTGAAGCTTTCTTT. It yields the protein CAISEPQTGGLNTEAFF.

The V and J genes are TRBV7-2 and TRBJ1-1, with 7 bases identical to TRBD1. In germline, CDR1 is SGHTA, CDR2 FQGNSA. The CDR3 covers 12 residues. The V gene end was trimmed by 6 bases and the J gene end by 5 bases; junction bases not matched to a gene: 3. The CDR3 loop reads CASSVQGTEAFF. CDR3 bases: TGTGCCAGCAGTGTACAGGGGACTGAAGCTTTCTTT.

This clone occurred a few times. The rearrangement uses TRBV6-1 and TRBJ2-2; no definite D call. Looked up from germline, CDR1 is MNHNS and CDR2 is SASEGT. The CDR3 is 17 amino acids. V was pared by 3 bases and J by 1 base, with 15 bases between. The CDR3 coding sequence is TGTGCCAGCAGTGAGGAGATCCTCACGTTGAACACCGGGGAGCTGTTTTTT. Its translation is CASSEEILTLNTGELFF.

The CDR3 here is CAIGAERDTQYF. The CDR3 region has the DNA TGTGCCATAGGAGCGGAAAGAGATACGCAGTATTTT. This chain uses TRBV2 with TRBJ2-3; the D gene is possibly TRBD2 (5 bases). The CDR3 length is 12 residues. CDR1 is SNHLY and CDR2 is FYNNEI in the germline V gene. V gave up 10 bases and J gave up 5 bases, with 13 bases separating them.

The chain combines TRBV10-3 with TRBJ2-7; 9 bases align to TRBD1. V trimming: 2 bases; J trimming: 2 bases; junction bases outside the gene matches: 7. Per the germline V gene, CDR1 is ENHRY and CDR2 is SYGVKD. The CDR3 contains 16 residues. The CDR3 DNA reads TGTGCCATCAGTGAGGAGGGACAGGGAGGAACCTACGAGCAGTACTTC. Its translation is CAISEEGQGGTYEQYF.

The chain is built from TRBV4-1 and TRBJ2-1; 10 positions agree with TRBD2. J lost 0 bases, V lost 5 bases, and 7 bases had no gene match. Germline CDR1 is MGHRA and CDR2 is YSYEKL. The CDR3 extends over 17 amino acids. The CDR3 protein is CASSLILAGGSYNEQFF. Written as DNA, the CDR3 is TGCGCCAGCAGCTTGATCTTAGCGGGGGGCTCCTACAATGAGCAGTTCTTC.